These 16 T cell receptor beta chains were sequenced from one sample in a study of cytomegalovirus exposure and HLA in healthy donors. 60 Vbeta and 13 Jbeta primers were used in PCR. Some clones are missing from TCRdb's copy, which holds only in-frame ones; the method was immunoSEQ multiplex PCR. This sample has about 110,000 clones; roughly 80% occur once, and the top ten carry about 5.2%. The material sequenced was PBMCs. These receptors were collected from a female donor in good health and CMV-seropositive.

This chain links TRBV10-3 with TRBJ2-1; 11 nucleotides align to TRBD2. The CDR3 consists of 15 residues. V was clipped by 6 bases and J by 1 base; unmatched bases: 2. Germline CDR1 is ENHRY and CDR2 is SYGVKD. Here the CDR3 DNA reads TGTGCCATCAGGCGACTAGCGGGATCCTACAATGAGCAGTTCTTC. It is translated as CAIRRLAGSYNEQFF.

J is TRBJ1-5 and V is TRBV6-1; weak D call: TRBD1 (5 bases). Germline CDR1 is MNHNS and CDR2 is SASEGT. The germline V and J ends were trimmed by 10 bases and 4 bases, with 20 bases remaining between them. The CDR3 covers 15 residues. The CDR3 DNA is TGTGCCACCATCCTATTGGAACAGGCTAATCAGCCCCAGCATTTT. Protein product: CATILLEQANQPQHF.

This CDR3 is CASSLGTSRQSNEKLFF. The CDR3 nucleotides are TGTGCCAGCAGCTTAGGTACATCCCGACAGTCTAATGAAAAACTGTTTTTT. The chain has TRBV7-8 and TRBJ1-4; D is perhaps TRBD1 (5 bases). V shed 1 base and J shed 3 bases, with 15 bases lying between them. Germline V gene data show CDR1 as SGHVS and CDR2 as FQNEAQ. CDR3 length: 17 amino acids.

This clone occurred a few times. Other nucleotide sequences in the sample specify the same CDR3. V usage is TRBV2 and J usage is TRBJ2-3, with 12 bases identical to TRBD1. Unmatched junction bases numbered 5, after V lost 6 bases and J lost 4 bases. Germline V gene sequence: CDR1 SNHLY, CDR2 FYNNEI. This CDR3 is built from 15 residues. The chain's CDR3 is CASRGTGGKSDTQYF. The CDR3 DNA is TGTGCCAGCAGGGGGACAGGGGGCAAGTCAGATACGCAGTATTTT.

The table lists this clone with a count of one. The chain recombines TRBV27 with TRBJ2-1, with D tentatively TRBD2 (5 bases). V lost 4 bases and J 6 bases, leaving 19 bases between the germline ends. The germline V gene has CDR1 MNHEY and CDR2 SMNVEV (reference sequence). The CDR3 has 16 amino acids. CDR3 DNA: TGTGCCAGCAGTTCAACAAACACGGGCCGGGGCAATGAGCAGTTCTTC. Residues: CASSSTNTGRGNEQFF.

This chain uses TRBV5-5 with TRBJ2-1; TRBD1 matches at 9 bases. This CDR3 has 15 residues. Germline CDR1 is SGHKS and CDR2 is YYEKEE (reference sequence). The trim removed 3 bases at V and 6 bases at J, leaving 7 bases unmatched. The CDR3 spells CASSSRDRAFNEQFF. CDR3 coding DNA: TGTGCCAGCAGCTCCCGGGACAGGGCCTTCAATGAGCAGTTCTTC.

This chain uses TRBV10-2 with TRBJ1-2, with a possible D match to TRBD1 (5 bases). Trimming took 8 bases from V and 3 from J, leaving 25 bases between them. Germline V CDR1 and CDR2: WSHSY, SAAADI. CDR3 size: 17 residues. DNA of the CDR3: TGCGCCAGCGCCCGGGGTGCGGGGGTCCACAACTACTATGGCTACACCTTC. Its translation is CASARGAGVHNYYGYTF.

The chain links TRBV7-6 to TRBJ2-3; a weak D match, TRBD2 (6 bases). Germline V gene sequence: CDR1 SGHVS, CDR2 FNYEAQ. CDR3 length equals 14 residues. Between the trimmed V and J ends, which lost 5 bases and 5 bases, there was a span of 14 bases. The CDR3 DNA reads TGTGCCAGCAGCCTGGGACTGTGGGTAGATACGCAGTATTTT. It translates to CASSLGLWVDTQYF.

Here the CDR3 reads CASSLSGLAVTDTQYF. DNA for the CDR3: TGTGCCAGCAGTTTATCGGGACTAGCGGTCACAGATACGCAGTATTTT. The chain employs TRBV27 and TRBJ2-3; 11 positions agree with TRBD2. V lost 0 bases, J lost 2 bases, and 1 base stayed unmatched. The CDR3 sequence is 16 residues long. The germline gives CDR1 MNHEY, CDR2 SMNVEV (reference sequence).

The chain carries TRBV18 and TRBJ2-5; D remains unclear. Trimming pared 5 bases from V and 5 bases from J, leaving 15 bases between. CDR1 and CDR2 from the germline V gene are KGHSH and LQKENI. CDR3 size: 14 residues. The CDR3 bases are TGTGCCAGCTCATTAAGTAGTAAAGATGAGACCCAGTACTTC. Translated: CASSLSSKDETQYF. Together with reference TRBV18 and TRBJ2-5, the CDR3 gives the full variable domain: NAGVMQNPRHLVRRRGQEARLRCSPMKGHSHVYWYRQLPEEGLKFMVYLQKENIIDESGMPKERFSAEFPKEGPSILRIQQVVRGDSAAYFCASSLSSKDETQYFGPGTRLLVL.

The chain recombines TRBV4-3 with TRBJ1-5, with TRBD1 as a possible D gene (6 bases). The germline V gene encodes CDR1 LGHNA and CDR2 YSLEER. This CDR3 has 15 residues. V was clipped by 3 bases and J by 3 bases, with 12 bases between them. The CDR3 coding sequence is TGCGCCAGCAGCCAGGTGACAGGTCTCAATCAGCCCCAGCATTTT. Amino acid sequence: CASSQVTGLNQPQHF.

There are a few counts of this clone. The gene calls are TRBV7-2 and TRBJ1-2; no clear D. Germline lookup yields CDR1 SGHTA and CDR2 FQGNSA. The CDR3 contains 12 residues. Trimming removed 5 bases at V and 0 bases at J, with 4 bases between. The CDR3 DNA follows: TGTGCCAGCAGCCCCACTAACTATGGCTACACCTTC. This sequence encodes CASSPTNYGYTF.

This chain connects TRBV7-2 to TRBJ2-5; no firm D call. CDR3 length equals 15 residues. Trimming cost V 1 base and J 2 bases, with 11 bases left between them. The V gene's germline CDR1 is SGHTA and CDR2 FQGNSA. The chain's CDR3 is CASSLGPRYQETQYF. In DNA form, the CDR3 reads TGTGCCAGCAGCTTAGGCCCTAGGTATCAAGAGACCCAGTACTTC.

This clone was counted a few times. In DNA, the CDR3 is TGTGCCAGCAGTTACAGTGGGACAGGGGGTAGAGGCTACACCTTC. This sequence encodes CASSYSGTGGRGYTF. The rearrangement uses TRBV6-5 and TRBJ1-2; 11 nucleotides align to TRBD1. This CDR3 has 15 amino acids. Losses at the gene ends were 2 bases for V and 8 bases for J; bases not matched to a gene: 7. Germline V gene sequence: CDR1 MNHEY, CDR2 SVGAGI.

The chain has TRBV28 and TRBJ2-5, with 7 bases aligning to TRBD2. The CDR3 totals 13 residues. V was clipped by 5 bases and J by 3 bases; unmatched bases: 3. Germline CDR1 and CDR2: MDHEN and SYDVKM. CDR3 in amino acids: CASSKGGKETQYF. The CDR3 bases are TGTGCCAGCAGTAAGGGAGGGAAAGAGACCCAGTACTTC.

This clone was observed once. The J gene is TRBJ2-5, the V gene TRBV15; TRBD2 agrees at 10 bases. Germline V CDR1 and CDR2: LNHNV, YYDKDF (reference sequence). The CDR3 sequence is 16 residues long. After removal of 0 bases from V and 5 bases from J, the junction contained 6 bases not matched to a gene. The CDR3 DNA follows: TGTGCCACCAGCAGAGAGCCCCTAGCGGGAGAGGAGACCCAGTACTTC. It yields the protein CATSREPLAGEETQYF.